This is a list of T cell receptor beta chains from one sample in a study of blood T cell repertoires in COVID-19. Data came from immunoSEQ multiplex PCR; TCRdb stores just in-frame clones and leaves some out. This sample has 230,000 or so clones, with about 90% found just once. The sample consisted of PBMCs or T cells enriched from blood (not recorded which). Receptor source: a woman between 50 and 59 years old with acute COVID-19. Each CDR3 is given with its conserved first and last residue. The D gene is left open where the match is weak. Clone size is stated in some rows and not others, as once, few, many or a class when expanded.

j_call: TRBJ2-2; d_call: TRBD2; v_call: TRBV28; clone_size: once; cdr3_aa: CASSVQREANTGELFF; cdr3_nt: TGTGCCAGCAGTGTGCAGCGGGAGGCGAACACCGGGGAGCTGTTTTTT
j_call: TRBJ2-7; d_call: TRBD1; v_call: TRBV28; clone_size: -; cdr3_aa: CASSSGQGRREQYF; cdr3_nt: TGTGCCAGCAGTTCGGGACAGGGAAGAAGGGAGCAGTACTTC
j_call: TRBJ1-2; d_call: TRBD1; v_call: TRBV18; clone_size: -; cdr3_aa: CASSSPGQGFGSYGYTF; cdr3_nt: TGTGCCAGCTCAAGTCCGGGACAGGGCTTTGGATCCTATGGCTACACCTTC
j_call: TRBJ2-3; d_call: TRBD2; v_call: TRBV30; clone_size: -; cdr3_aa: CAWRGAGVADTQYF; cdr3_nt: TGTGCCTGGAGAGGGGCGGGAGTAGCAGATACGCAGTATTTT
j_call: TRBJ2-1; d_call: TRBD2; v_call: TRBV7-3; clone_size: -; cdr3_aa: CASSSAPGRGGRWDEQFF; cdr3_nt: TGTGCCAGCAGTTCGGCCCCCGGGAGGGGCGGGAGGTGGGATGAGCAGTTCTTC
j_call: TRBJ2-3; d_call: TRBD1; v_call: TRBV2; clone_size: -; cdr3_aa: CASSGQGPDTQYF; cdr3_nt: TGTGCCAGCAGTGGACAGGGTCCAGATACGCAGTATTTT
j_call: TRBJ1-2; d_call: -; v_call: TRBV7-9; clone_size: -; cdr3_aa: CASSFDYYGYTF; cdr3_nt: TGTGCCAGCAGCTTTGACTACTATGGCTACACCTTC
j_call: TRBJ1-2; d_call: TRBD1; v_call: TRBV5-6; clone_size: few; cdr3_aa: CASSQDRYYGYTF; cdr3_nt: TGTGCCAGCAGTCAGGACAGGTACTATGGCTACACCTTC
j_call: TRBJ2-1; d_call: -; v_call: TRBV3-1/TRBV3-2; clone_size: -; cdr3_aa: CASSPRLASLSHNEQFF; cdr3_nt: TGTGCCAGCAGCCCACGACTGGCTAGTTTAAGTCACAATGAGCAGTTCTTC
j_call: TRBJ1-2; d_call: -; v_call: TRBV18; clone_size: medium-sized; cdr3_aa: CASSPGPSYGYTF; cdr3_nt: TGTGCCAGCTCACCAGGGCCGAGCTATGGCTACACCTTC
j_call: TRBJ2-3; d_call: TRBD2; v_call: TRBV3-1/TRBV3-2; clone_size: -; cdr3_aa: CASSPAGAFSHTQYF; cdr3_nt: TGTGCCAGCAGCCCAGCGGGAGCCTTCTCACATACGCAGTATTTT
j_call: TRBJ2-1; d_call: -; v_call: TRBV7-2; clone_size: -; cdr3_aa: CASSTDGNYNEQFF; cdr3_nt: TGTGCCAGCAGCACGGACGGGAACTACAATGAGCAGTTCTTC
j_call: TRBJ2-1; d_call: -; v_call: TRBV7-2; clone_size: once; cdr3_aa: CASSLDGSYNEQFF; cdr3_nt: TGTGCCAGCAGCTTAGACGGGAGCTACAATGAGCAGTTCTTC
j_call: TRBJ1-5; d_call: -; v_call: TRBV7-9; clone_size: -; cdr3_aa: CASSYRDNSQHF; cdr3_nt: TGTGCCAGCAGCTACCGGGACAATTCCCAGCATTTT
j_call: TRBJ1-6; d_call: TRBD1; v_call: TRBV4-1; clone_size: -; cdr3_aa: CASSQAGGGSPLHF; cdr3_nt: TGCGCCAGCAGCCAAGCAGGGGGCGGTTCACCCCTCCACTTT
j_call: TRBJ1-2; d_call: -; v_call: TRBV15; clone_size: once; cdr3_aa: CATSRDLGPHYGYTF; cdr3_nt: TGTGCCACCAGCAGAGATTTGGGGCCTCACTATGGCTACACCTTC
j_call: TRBJ2-4; d_call: -; v_call: TRBV28; clone_size: -; cdr3_aa: CASSPPLAKNIQYF; cdr3_nt: TGTGCCAGCAGTCCCCCCTTAGCCAAAAACATTCAGTACTTC
j_call: TRBJ2-1; d_call: TRBD2; v_call: TRBV19; clone_size: -; cdr3_aa: CASSPLAGAYNEQFF; cdr3_nt: TGTGCCAGTAGCCCACTAGCGGGAGCTTACAATGAGCAGTTCTTC
j_call: TRBJ2-3; d_call: -; v_call: TRBV19; clone_size: -; cdr3_aa: CASSIGWGPDTQYF; cdr3_nt: TGTGCCAGTAGTATAGGGTGGGGCCCAGATACGCAGTATTTT
j_call: TRBJ2-1; d_call: -; v_call: TRBV9; clone_size: once; cdr3_aa: CASSVASTMTNEQFF; cdr3_nt: TGTGCCAGCAGCGTAGCTAGCACTATGACCAATGAGCAGTTCTTC
j_call: TRBJ1-2; d_call: -; v_call: TRBV5-8; clone_size: -; cdr3_aa: CASSRGHPISYGYTF; cdr3_nt: TGTGCCAGCAGTCGGGGACACCCAATATCATATGGCTACACCTTC
j_call: TRBJ1-2; d_call: -; v_call: TRBV30; clone_size: -; cdr3_aa: CAWSVGVYGYTF; cdr3_nt: TGTGCCTGGAGTGTCGGAGTCTATGGCTACACCTTC
j_call: TRBJ1-2; d_call: -; v_call: TRBV15; clone_size: -; cdr3_aa: CAASRDATGQRGYTF; cdr3_nt: TGTGCCGCCAGCAGAGATGCGACAGGTCAACGTGGCTACACCTTC
j_call: TRBJ1-5; d_call: TRBD1; v_call: TRBV6-4; clone_size: -; cdr3_aa: CAPPIYGTDSNQPQHF; cdr3_nt: TGTGCCCCCCCCATCTACGGGACAGACAGCAATCAGCCCCAGCATTTT
j_call: TRBJ2-3; d_call: -; v_call: TRBV6-2/TRBV6-3; clone_size: -; cdr3_aa: CASSYAPPGPDTQYF; cdr3_nt: TGTGCCAGCAGTTACGCCCCCCCAGGCCCAGATACGCAGTATTTT